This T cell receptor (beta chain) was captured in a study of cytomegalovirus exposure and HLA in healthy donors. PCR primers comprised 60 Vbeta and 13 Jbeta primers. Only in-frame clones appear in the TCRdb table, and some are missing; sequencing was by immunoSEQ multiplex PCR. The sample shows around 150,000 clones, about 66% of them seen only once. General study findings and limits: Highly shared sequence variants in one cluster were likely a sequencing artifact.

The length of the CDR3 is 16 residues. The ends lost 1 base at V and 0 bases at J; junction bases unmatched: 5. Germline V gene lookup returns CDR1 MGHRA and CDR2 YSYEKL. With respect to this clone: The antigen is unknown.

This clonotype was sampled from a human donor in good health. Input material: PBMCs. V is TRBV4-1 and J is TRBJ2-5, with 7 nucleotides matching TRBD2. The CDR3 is CASSQVLAADQETQYF. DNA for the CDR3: TGCGCCAGCAGCCAAGTCCTAGCGGCAGACCAAGAGACCCAGTACTTC.